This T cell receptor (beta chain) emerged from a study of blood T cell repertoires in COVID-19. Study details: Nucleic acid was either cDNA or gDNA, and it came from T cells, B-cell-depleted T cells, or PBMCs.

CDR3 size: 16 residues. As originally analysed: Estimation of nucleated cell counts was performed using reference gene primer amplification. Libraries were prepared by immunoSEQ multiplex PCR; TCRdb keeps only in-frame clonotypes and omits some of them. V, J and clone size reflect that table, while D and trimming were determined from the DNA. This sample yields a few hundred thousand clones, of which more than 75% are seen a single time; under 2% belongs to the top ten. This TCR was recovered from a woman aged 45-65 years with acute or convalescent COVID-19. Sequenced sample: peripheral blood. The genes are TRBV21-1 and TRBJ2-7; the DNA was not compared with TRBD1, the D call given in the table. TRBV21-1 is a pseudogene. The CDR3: CASSPLGQGADYEQYF. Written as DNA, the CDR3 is TGTGCCAGCAGCCCACTGGGACAGGGGGCTGACTACGAGCAGTACTTC.